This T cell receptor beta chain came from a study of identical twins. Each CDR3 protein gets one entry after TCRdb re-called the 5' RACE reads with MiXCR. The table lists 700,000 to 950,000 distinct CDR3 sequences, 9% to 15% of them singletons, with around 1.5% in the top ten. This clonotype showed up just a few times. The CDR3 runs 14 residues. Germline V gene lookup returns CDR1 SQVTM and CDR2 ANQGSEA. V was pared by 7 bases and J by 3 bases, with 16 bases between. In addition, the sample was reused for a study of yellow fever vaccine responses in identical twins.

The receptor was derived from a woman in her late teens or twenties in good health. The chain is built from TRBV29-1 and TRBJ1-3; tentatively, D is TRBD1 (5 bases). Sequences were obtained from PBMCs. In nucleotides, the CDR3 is TGCAGCGCCAGCCCCGGGACGGGTGGAAACACCATATATTTT. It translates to CSASPGTGGNTIYF. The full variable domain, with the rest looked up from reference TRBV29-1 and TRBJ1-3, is SAVISQKPSRDICQRGTSLTIQCQVDSQVTMMFWYRQQPGQSLTLIATANQGSEATYESGFVIDKFPISRPNLTFSTLTVSNMSPEDSSIYLCSASPGTGGNTIYFGEGSWLTVV.